These T cell receptor beta chains were read from a single sample in a study of T cell changes during pregnancy in multiple sclerosis. Profiling relied on immunoSEQ multiplex PCR, and the TCRdb table lists in-frame clones only, not all of them. The repertoire holds 25,000 to 40,000 clones, with about nine tenths as singletons. Sequencing used CD8+ T cells from peripheral blood mononuclear cells, obtained in the second trimester of pregnancy. The receptors derive from a female donor in good health, enrolled as a control in a pregnancy study. CDR3s include the opening cysteine and the closing phenylalanine or tryptophan. Clone size is shown for a subset of rows, as once, few, many or a class of expanded clone.

abundance	v_gene	j_gene	CDR3aa
-	TRBV30	TRBJ1-2	CAWNQGRGILGGYTF
-	TRBV19	TRBJ1-4	CASSTPYRTTNEKLFF
-	TRBV5-5	TRBJ2-7	CASRMRDSPLEQYF
-	TRBV5-4	TRBJ2-1	CASSVPVGQYNEQFF
-	TRBV7-8	TRBJ1-1	CASSTPTGPGTEAFF
-	TRBV4-2	TRBJ1-3	CASSPTGADSGNTIYF
-	TRBV6-5	TRBJ2-7	CASSLAGGIEQYF
-	TRBV7-9	TRBJ2-7	CASSPLDRGNYEQYF
-	TRBV30	TRBJ2-1	CAWSKREEQFF
-	TRBV6-1	TRBJ1-5	CASSEAEGASNQPQHF
-	TRBV7-2	TRBJ1-2	CASSPAGGEANYGYTF
-	TRBV10-3	TRBJ1-2	CAISEGGQTGYTF
-	TRBV2	TRBJ1-5	CARGTPYSNQPQHF
-	TRBV27	TRBJ1-1	CASSLLNQGHQEAFF
-	TRBV7-9	TRBJ1-5	CASSLDIGTGNQPQHF
-	TRBV2	TRBJ2-7	CASSYTGTGGYEQYF
-	TRBV27	TRBJ2-1	CASSPDSRGYNEQFF
-	TRBV7-6	TRBJ1-1	CASSLAGQGASAFF
once	TRBV7-9	TRBJ2-7	CASSLGFGTEGGEQYF
-	TRBV7-9	TRBJ1-3	CASSLSTGGNTIYF
-	TRBV11-3	TRBJ2-7	CASSQGDYEQYF
few	TRBV4-3	TRBJ1-2	CASSQPARGLGVGYTF
-	TRBV7-9	TRBJ1-1	CASSSQRDRNTEAFF
-	TRBV19	TRBJ1-1	CASSIAGGGTEAFF
-	TRBV4-3	TRBJ1-1	CASSQDLFGTGGNTEAFF
once	TRBV7-9	TRBJ2-1	CASSSPSTGSTEGEQFF
-	TRBV7-9	TRBJ2-5	CASSTGSPETQYF
-	TRBV5-6	TRBJ1-3	CASSLNDRWTGAGNTIYF
few	TRBV6-1	TRBJ2-7	CASSVSGELYEQYF
-	TRBV18	TRBJ1-2	CASSPETGTPLNYGYTF
-	TRBV6-1	TRBJ1-2	CASSEYRGNYGYTF
-	TRBV15	TRBJ2-3	CATSRDSGGYSDTQYF
-	TRBV9	TRBJ1-2	CASSPGTAVTNYGYTF
-	TRBV10-3	TRBJ2-7	CAISERTGKGEQYF
once	TRBV11-2	TRBJ2-5	CASSLRTDQETQYF
-	TRBV7-8	TRBJ1-1	CASSLPTVGQIITEAFF
once	TRBV2	TRBJ1-5	CASSEWTGDQPQHF
-	TRBV29-1	TRBJ2-1	CSVEGHTTSGDYNEQFF
-	TRBV6-1	TRBJ2-1	CASSETFNEQFF
-	TRBV27	TRBJ2-2	CASSTGYTGELFF
-	TRBV4-3	TRBJ2-2	CASSQEWPAGENTGELFF
-	TRBV7-9	-	CASSFSGTRVYEQYF
-	TRBV20-1	TRBJ2-3	CSANSRGLLDF
-	TRBV27	TRBJ2-7	CASSQDRGSYEQYF
-	TRBV4-3	TRBJ1-1	CASSQDSHRYTEAFF
-	TRBV9	TRBJ1-3	CASSAADRRNTIYF
-	TRBV6-5	TRBJ1-1	CASSWGKGADTEAFF